The 15 T cell receptor beta chains reported below all come from one sample, sequenced in a study of metastatic and nonmetastatic thyroid tumors. The entire patient cohort was treatment-naive prior to thyroid surgery. TCRdb reprocessed the PCR reads using MiXCR. The profile shows 91,000 or so clones, 12% of them singletons. Material: blood. Every receptor here comes from a female donor with papillary thyroid cancer or a benign thyroid nodule (not recorded which). Some clones in this sample may be carry-over from other donors' samples.

There are many counts of this clone. The chain is built from TRBV2 and TRBJ1-1, with D unresolved. This CDR3 region has 13 residues. Germline V gives CDR1 SNHLY, CDR2 FYNNEI. V was trimmed by 7 bases and J by 6 bases, leaving 15 bases between them. CDR3 sequence reads: CASNRAGRSEAFF. DNA of the CDR3: TGTGCCAGCAACCGGGCCGGGAGATCTGAAGCTTTCTTT.

This clone was counted many times. V gene TRBV7-2 combines with J gene TRBJ2-3, with D unresolved. Germline CDR1 is SGHTA and CDR2 is FQGNSA. V lost 5 bases and J 4 bases, leaving 10 bases between the germline ends. This CDR3 has 13 amino acids. CDR3 loop: CASSPRRADTQYF. The CDR3 bases are TGTGCCAGCAGCCCACGTCGGGCAGATACGCAGTATTTT.

As regards this clone: A much larger clone differs from this one at a single base, so this may be a read error. The chain links TRBV10-3 to TRBJ2-7; D unclear. Germline-derived CDR1 and CDR2 are ENHRY and SYGVKD. The germline V and J ends were trimmed by 10 bases and 3 bases, with 16 bases remaining between them. The CDR3 is made up of 13 amino acids. The CDR3 protein is CATSLEWYYEQYF. The CDR3 bases are TGTGCCACCTCTTTGGAGTGGTACTACGAGCAGTACTTC.

The table lists this clone with many counts. The chain uses TRBV2 and TRBJ2-7; 8 bases line up with TRBD1. The CDR3 runs to 12 residues. Trimming removed 6 bases from V and 4 bases from J; junction bases left unmatched: 2. Germline V gene lookup returns CDR1 SNHLY and CDR2 FYNNEI. The CDR3 reads CASSDRGYEQYF. The CDR3 DNA follows: TGTGCCAGCAGCGACAGGGGATACGAGCAGTACTTC.

This clone has a handful of counts. The junction does not match germline at one end; this may be a read error. The rearrangement uses TRBV7-8 and TRBJ2-7; perhaps TRBD2 as D (5 bases). Germline CDR1 reads SGHVS; CDR2 reads FQNEAQ. The CDR3 extends over 13 amino acids. The CDR3 DNA is TGTTCCAGCAGCCCAGGACTTTCCTACGAGCAGTACTTC. It is translated as CSSSPGLSYEQYF.

Many counts were recorded for this clone. The chain employs TRBV5-1 and TRBJ2-5; 9 bases agree with TRBD2. The germline gives CDR1 SGHRS, CDR2 YFSETQ. With 0 bases clipped from V and 5 bases from J, the junction kept 8 bases outside the gene matches. The CDR3 totals 16 residues. The CDR3 nucleotides read TGCGCCAGCAGCTTGGGAGGGCTAGCGGGATTGGAGACCCAGTACTTC. It translates to CASSLGGLAGLETQYF.

The V gene is TRBV4-1, the J gene TRBJ2-1; possibly TRBD1 for D (7 bases). V shed 0 bases and J shed 4 bases, with 22 bases lying between them. Germline-derived CDR1 and CDR2 are MGHRA and YSYEKL. The CDR3 consists of 19 residues. The CDR3 spells CASSQDGQGGGLYYNEQFF. The CDR3 nucleotides read TGCGCCAGCAGCCAAGACGGTCAGGGGGGCGGACTTTATTACAATGAGCAGTTCTTC.

This clone was recorded many times. V gene TRBV20-1 combines with J gene TRBJ2-1, with D perhaps being TRBD1 or TRBD2 (5 bases each). Germline CDR1 reads DFQATT; CDR2 reads SNEGSKA (reference sequence). The CDR3 loop spans 15 amino acids. Trimming pared 2 bases from V and 8 bases from J, leaving 19 bases between. CDR3: CSARLGVGIGHEQFF. The DNA of the CDR3 is TGCAGTGCTAGATTGGGGGTAGGGATTGGCCATGAGCAGTTCTTC.

This clone showed up many times. The CDR3 DNA sequence: TGCAGTGCTAGAGACCTCGGGTTGCGGGGCCCACCCGGGGCCCCTAATGAGCAGTTCTTC. Its translation is CSARDLGLRGPPGAPNEQFF. V gene TRBV20-1 combines with J gene TRBJ2-1, with TRBD2 as a possible D gene (6 bases). Trimming left V 0 bases short and J 7 bases short, with 31 bases between. The CDR3 runs to 20 residues. Germline CDR1 reads DFQATT; CDR2 reads SNEGSKA (reference sequence).

This clone occurred many times. The V gene is TRBV2, the J gene TRBJ1-5, with 8 positions matching TRBD1. Germline V CDR1 and CDR2: SNHLY, FYNNEI. With 6 bases clipped from V and 6 bases from J, the junction kept 10 bases outside the gene matches. This CDR3 comprises 15 residues. CDR3 protein: CASSDRGLVRQPQHF. DNA of the CDR3: TGTGCCAGCAGCGACAGGGGTTTAGTTCGTCAGCCCCAGCATTTT. The complete variable domain, with remaining parts taken from reference TRBV2 and TRBJ1-5, reads EPEVTQTPSHQVTQMGQEVILRCVPISNHLYFYWYRQILGQKVEFLVSFYNNEISEKSEIFDDQFSVERPDGSNFTLKIRSTKLEDSAMYFCASSDRGLVRQPQHFGDGTRLSIL.

This clone was counted between two and nine times. This chain joins TRBV2 and TRBJ1-5; D gene uncertain. The CDR3 totals 14 residues. V was cut by 2 bases and J by 6 bases, with 11 bases left in between. The germline CDR1 and CDR2 sequences are SNHLY and FYNNEI. In DNA, the CDR3 is TGTGCCAGCAGTGAATTGGGGATGGCTCAGCCCCAGCATTTT. This translates into CASSELGMAQPQHF.

J is TRBJ1-1 and V is TRBV5-5, with no clear D. CDR1 SGHKS and CDR2 YYEKEE come from the germline V gene (reference sequence). CDR3 length: 15 residues. V lost 3 bases, J lost 5 bases, and 17 bases lay in between. CDR3 amino acids: CASSYTGLGGTEAFF. In DNA, the CDR3 is TGTGCCAGCAGCTATACGGGGTTGGGTGGTACTGAAGCTTTCTTT.

This chain links TRBV7-2 with TRBJ2-5, with 7 nucleotides matching TRBD2. V lost 7 bases, J lost 5 bases, and 16 bases stayed unmatched. CDR1 SGHTA and CDR2 FQGNSA come from the germline V gene. The CDR3 consists of 16 residues. CDR3 nucleotides: TGTGCCAGCATCACGGTGAGCGGGGTCAGAGGCGAGACCCAGTACTTC. Residues: CASITVSGVRGETQYF.

This clone has at least ten counts. The chain employs TRBV2 and TRBJ2-1, with a weak D call TRBD1 (6 bases). Germline CDR1 SNHLY, CDR2 FYNNEI. V was shortened by 6 bases and J by 4 bases, with 13 bases between the two germline ends. The CDR3 covers 14 residues. The CDR3 sequence: CASRGPRGYNEQFF. CDR3 sequence (DNA): TGTGCCAGCAGGGGCCCGAGGGGGTACAATGAGCAGTTCTTC.

Ten or more counts support this clone. V gene TRBV5-1 combines with J gene TRBJ2-5, with 8 bases that match TRBD1. The CDR3 consists of 16 residues. Germline V CDR1 and CDR2: SGHRS, YFSETQ. After removal of 0 bases from V and 1 base from J, the junction contained 5 bases not matched to a gene. For the CDR3, the DNA is TGCGCCAGCAGCTTGGGACCACAGGGGGTCCAAGAGACCCAGTACTTC. This codes for CASSLGPQGVQETQYF.